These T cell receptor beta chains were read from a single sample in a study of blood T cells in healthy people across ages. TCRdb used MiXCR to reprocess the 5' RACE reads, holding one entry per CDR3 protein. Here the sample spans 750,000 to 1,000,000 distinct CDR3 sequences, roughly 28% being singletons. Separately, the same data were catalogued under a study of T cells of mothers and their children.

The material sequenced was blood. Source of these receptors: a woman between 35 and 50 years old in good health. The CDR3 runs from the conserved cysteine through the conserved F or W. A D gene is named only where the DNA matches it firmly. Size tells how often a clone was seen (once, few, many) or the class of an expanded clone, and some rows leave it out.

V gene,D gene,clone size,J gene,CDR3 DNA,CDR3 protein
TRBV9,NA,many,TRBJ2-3,TGTGCCAGCAGCGTAATGGGAGGAGGAGATACGCAGTATTTT,CASSVMGGGDTQYF
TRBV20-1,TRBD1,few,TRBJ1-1,TGCAGTGCCGTTCGTGTAGGGGGCCTCGGCACTGAAGCTTTCTTT,CSAVRVGGLGTEAFF
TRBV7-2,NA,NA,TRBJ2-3,TGTGCCAGCAGCCGACTTGTCGCAGATACGCAGTATTTT,CASSRLVADTQYF
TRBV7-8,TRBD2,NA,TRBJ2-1,TGTGCCAGCAGCTTAGTTCGGACTAGCCCCAGCCATGAGCAGTTCTTC,CASSLVRTSPSHEQFF
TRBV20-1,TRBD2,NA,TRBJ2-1,TGCAGTGCTCCTAACCCCCGGGGGGGCCGCGACAATGAGCAGTTCTTC,CSAPNPRGGRDNEQFF
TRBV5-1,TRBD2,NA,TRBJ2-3,TGCGCCAGCAGCATAGCCCTAGCGGGGGCCAGCACAGATACGCAGTATTTT,CASSIALAGASTDTQYF
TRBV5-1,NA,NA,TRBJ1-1,TGCGCCAGCAGCTCGGGGGTTCAGTATGAAGCTTTCTTT,CASSSGVQYEAFF
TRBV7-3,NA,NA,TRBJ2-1,TGTGCCAGCAGCTTACTAGCAGGCGATGAGCAGTTCTTC,CASSLLAGDEQFF
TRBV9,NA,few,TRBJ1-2,TGTGCCAGCAGCGTAGCAGGTCCTAACTATGGCTACACCTTC,CASSVAGPNYGYTF
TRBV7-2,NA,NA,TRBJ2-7,TGTGCCAGCAGCTTGGAACCGGGGAGCCCAACCGGCGAGCAGTACTTC,CASSLEPGSPTGEQYF
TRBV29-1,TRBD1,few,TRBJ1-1,TGCAGCGTTGAAGATCTTCGGGGGACAGGGAAGAACACTGAAGCTTTCTTT,CSVEDLRGTGKNTEAFF
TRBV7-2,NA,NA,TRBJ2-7,TGTGCCAGCAGCTTGAACTCGGAAGGGGGACCCTACGAGCAGTACTTC,CASSLNSEGGPYEQYF
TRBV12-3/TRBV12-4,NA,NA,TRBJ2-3,TGTGCCAGCACCCCTCGACTAGCAGATACGCAGTATTTT,CASTPRLADTQYF
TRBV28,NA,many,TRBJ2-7,TGTGCCAGCAGTTCGCATTTAGGTTCCTACGAGCAGTACTTC,CASSSHLGSYEQYF